This T cell receptor (beta chain) was captured by sequencing in a study of blood T cell repertoires in COVID-19. Study-wide context: The United States, Italy and Spain supplied acute and convalescent COVID-19 samples. T cells, B-cell-depleted T cells, or PBMCs provided the cDNA or gDNA that served as material.

This clone was counted only a few times. Original processing notes: Cell counts per sample came from amplifying reference gene primers. Generated by immunoSEQ multiplex PCR, the TCRdb table keeps only in-frame clones and is missing some. V and J calls and clone size are given by that table; D and trimming were obtained from the DNA. The profile shows roughly 250,000 clones, 79% of them singletons. Sequenced input: peripheral blood. The sequence came from a middle-aged woman with active or convalescent COVID-19.

The CDR3 nucleotides are TGTGCCAGCAGCCTGGGACTAGCGGGGGGGCAGAATACGCAGTATTTT. Protein: CASSLGLAGGQNTQYF. The rearrangement uses TRBV7-7 and TRBJ2-3; 16 nucleotides match TRBD2. The CDR3 extends over 16 amino acids. Germline loops: CDR1 SSHAT, CDR2 FNYEAQ (reference sequence). After removal of 5 bases from V and 7 bases from J, the junction contained 6 bases not matched to a gene.